The following is a T cell receptor beta chain sequence with its context. MiXCR was run by TCRdb on the reads, yielding one entry per CDR3 protein. Of around 140,000 distinct CDR3 sequences in the sample, 5% to 6.5% were seen once. The entry originates in a study of T cell repertoires in cytomegalovirus infection. The sequenced sample was PBMCs. The receptor was derived from a human donor in good health (CMV status not recorded). Some clones in this sample may be carry-over from other donors' samples.

CDR3 DNA: TGTGCCATCACCCAGGGGGCCCGTAATTCACCCCTCCACTTT. As protein: CAITQGARNSPLHF. This chain joins TRBV10-3 and TRBJ1-6, with 8 bases identical to TRBD1. The CDR3 consists of 14 residues. After removal of 7 bases from V and 6 bases from J, the junction contained 5 bases not matched to a gene. From germline, CDR1 is ENHRY and CDR2 SYGVKD.